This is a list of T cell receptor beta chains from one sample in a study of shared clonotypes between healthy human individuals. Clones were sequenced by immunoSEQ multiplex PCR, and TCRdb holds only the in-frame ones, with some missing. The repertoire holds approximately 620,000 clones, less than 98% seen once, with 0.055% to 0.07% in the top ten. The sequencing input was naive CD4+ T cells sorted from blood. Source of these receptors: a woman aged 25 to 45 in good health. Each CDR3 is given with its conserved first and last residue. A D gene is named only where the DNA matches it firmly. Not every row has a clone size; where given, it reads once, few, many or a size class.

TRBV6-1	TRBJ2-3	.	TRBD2	TGTGCCAGCAGTGCTCAGCTGGGACTACGCACAGATACGCAGTATTTT	CASSAQLGLRTDTQYF
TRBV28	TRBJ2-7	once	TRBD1	TGTGCCAGCAGTTGGACAGGGGGCCTCGAGCAGTACTTC	CASSWTGGLEQYF
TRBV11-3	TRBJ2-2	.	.	TGTGCCAGCAGCTTCAGGGCCACCGGGGAGCTGTTTTTT	CASSFRATGELFF
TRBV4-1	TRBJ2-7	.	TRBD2	TGCGCCAGCAGCCCCACCGGGCTAGCGGGGGATCTCTACGAGCAGTACTTC	CASSPTGLAGDLYEQYF
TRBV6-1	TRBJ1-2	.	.	TGTGCCACGGAGTGGGGTCCGGGGGGCTACACCTTC	CATEWGPGGYTF
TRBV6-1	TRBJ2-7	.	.	TGTGCCAGCAGGGCGGCGGGTAATCTGGATGAGCAGTACTTC	CASRAAGNLDEQYF
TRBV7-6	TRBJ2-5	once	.	TGTGCCAGCAGCTTTGGGGGAGAGCGTGAGACCCAGTACTTC	CASSFGGERETQYF
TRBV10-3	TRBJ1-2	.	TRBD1	TGTGCCATCAGCCGGGACAGGGATGGCTACACCTTC	CAISRDRDGYTF
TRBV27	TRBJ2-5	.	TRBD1	TGTGCCAGCAGTTTATTTAGCCGTACAGGGGTCCAAGAGACCCAGTACTTC	CASSLFSRTGVQETQYF
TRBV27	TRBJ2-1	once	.	TGTGCCAGCAACCGAATCCGGGCGAGCTACAATGAGCAGTTCTTC	CASNRIRASYNEQFF
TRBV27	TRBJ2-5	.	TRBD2	TGTGCCAGCAGCCCTGTAGCGGGAGGACTGCAAGAGACCCAGTACTTC	CASSPVAGGLQETQYF
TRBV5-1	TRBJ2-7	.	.	TGCGCCAGCAGCTCACAGGCCAGCTCCTACGAGCAGTACTTC	CASSSQASSYEQYF
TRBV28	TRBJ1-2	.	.	TGTGCCAGCAGTTTAGGGTTTTGGGGGCTTCATGGCTACACCTTC	CASSLGFWGLHGYTF
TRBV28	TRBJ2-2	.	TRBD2	TGTGCCAGCAGTTTGCTAGCGGGAGGAGGGGACACCGGGGAGCTGTTTTTT	CASSLLAGGGDTGELFF
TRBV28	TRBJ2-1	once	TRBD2	TGTGCCAGTAACCAACTCTGGGCGCCGGGAGGGGTGAATGAGCAGTTCTTC	CASNQLWAPGGVNEQFF
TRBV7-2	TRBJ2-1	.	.	TGTGCCAGCAGCGTAGGATCTGGACTTTACAATGAGCAGTTCTTC	CASSVGSGLYNEQFF
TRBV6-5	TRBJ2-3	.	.	TGTGCCAGCAGCCTGACTGACACAGATACGCAGTATTTT	CASSLTDTDTQYF
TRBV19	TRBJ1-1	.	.	TGTGCCAGTAGACTGGGAGGGGCAGGTGAAGCTTTCTTT	CASRLGGAGEAFF
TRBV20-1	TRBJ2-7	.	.	TGCAGTGCACCGACCCACGAGCAGTACTTC	CSAPTHEQYF
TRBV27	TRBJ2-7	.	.	TGTGCCAGCAGAAACAATCCGGGGCTAGCTTTCGGCGAGCAGTACTTC	CASRNNPGLAFGEQYF
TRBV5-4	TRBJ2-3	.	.	TGTGCCAGCAGCCCCCTGGGACGCACAGATACGCAGTATTTT	CASSPLGRTDTQYF
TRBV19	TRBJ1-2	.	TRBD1	TGTGCCAGTAGTATTGTTGTTGTGTCGACAGGGGGCATCTTCGGATATGGCTACACCTTC	CASSIVVVSTGGIFGYGYTF
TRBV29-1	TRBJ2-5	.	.	TGCAGCGTTGGTAAGGGAGGCTACGAAGAGCAGTACTTC	CSVGKGGYEEQYF
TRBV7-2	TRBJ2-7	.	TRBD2	TGTGCCAGCAGCTCAGCTAGCGGGAGAAGCTACGAGCAGTACTTC	CASSSASGRSYEQYF
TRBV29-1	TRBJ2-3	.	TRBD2	TGCAGCGTTGAAACTAGCGGGATTTCAGATACGCAGTATTTT	CSVETSGISDTQYF
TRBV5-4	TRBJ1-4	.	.	TGTGCCAGCAGCCCGCGAGGGGGGTTTGAAAAACTGTTTTTT	CASSPRGGFEKLFF
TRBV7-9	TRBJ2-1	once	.	TGTGCCAGCAGTGGAGTCCGGGAGCCTTACAATGAGCAGTTCTTC	CASSGVREPYNEQFF
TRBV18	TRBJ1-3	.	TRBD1	TGTGCCAGCTCACCACCGCCCAGGGGGATCCTCTCTGGAAACACCATATATTTT	CASSPPPRGILSGNTIYF